These 5 T cell receptor beta chains share one sample of origin, sequenced in a study of OX40 agonist ivuxolimab in advanced cancers. Sequenced by immunoSEQ multiplex PCR; TCRdb stores in-frame clones only, minus some. Among roughly 50,000 clones listed, 75% to 95% were seen once. Sequencing was performed on CD4+ or CD8+ T cells sorted from blood, taken in a trial of the OX40 agonist ivuxolimab. These receptors were obtained from an adult with an advanced solid tumor such as melanoma, head and neck, liver or kidney cancer.

The genes are TRBV28 and TRBJ1-3; D is perhaps TRBD1 (6 bases). The CDR3 contains 16 residues. V dropped 6 bases and J dropped 0 bases, with 15 bases sitting between them. Germline CDR1 reads MDHEN; CDR2 reads SYDVKM. In nucleotides, the CDR3 is TGTGCCAGCAGCTACATCACAGGGACCTCTGGAAACACCATATATTTT. It encodes CASSYITGTSGNTIYF. Combining the CDR3 with reference TRBV28 and TRBJ1-3 gives the whole variable domain DVKVTQSSRYLVKRTGEKVFLECVQDMDHENMFWYRQDPGLGLRLIYFSYDVKMKEKGDIPEGYSVSREKKERFSLILESASTNQTSMYLCASSYITGTSGNTIYFGEGSWLTVV.

This sequence joins TRBV11-3 and TRBJ2-1, with 7 nucleotides matching TRBD1. The germline V gene has CDR1 SGHNT and CDR2 YENEEA. The CDR3 loop spans 18 amino acids. V was clipped by 3 bases and J by 4 bases; unmatched bases: 15. The CDR3 DNA reads TGTGCCAGCAGCTTCCGGGACAGAGCCCATCCGACATACAATGAGCAGTTCTTC. It translates to CASSFRDRAHPTYNEQFF.

The chain combines TRBV6-5 with TRBJ1-6, with no clear D. In germline, CDR1 is MNHEY, CDR2 SVGAGI. V lost 2 bases, J lost 8 bases, and 10 bases lay in between. The CDR3 length is 14 residues. CDR3: CASSYQDMYSPLHF. The CDR3 bases are TGTGCCAGCAGTTACCAGGATATGTATTCACCCCTCCACTTT.

V is TRBV7-9 and J is TRBJ1-3; 9 positions agree with TRBD1. Germline CDR1 and CDR2: SEHNR and FQNEAQ (reference sequence). Trimming removed 8 bases from V and 1 base from J; junction bases left unmatched: 9. This CDR3 has 16 amino acids. For the CDR3, the DNA is TGTGCCAGCCGTTCAACGGGACAGGGTTCTGGAAACACCATATATTTT. Its translation is CASRSTGQGSGNTIYF.

This chain connects TRBV4-3 to TRBJ2-3; D uncertain. The CDR3 consists of 16 residues. CDR1 is LGHNA, CDR2 YSLEER, per germline. V was cut by 3 bases and J by 0 bases, with 13 bases left in between. The CDR3 nucleotides are TGCGCCAGCAGCCACCCCACTGATGGGAGCACAGATACGCAGTATTTT. It codes for CASSHPTDGSTDTQYF.